This T cell receptor (beta chain) appears in the sequencing data of a study of T cell responses to AZD1222 COVID-19 vaccine. Here immunoSEQ multiplex PCR was the method, and the copy in TCRdb shows in-frame clones only, minus some. This sample has 90,000 to 120,000 clones; 93% occur once, and the top ten carry less than 6.5%. Study results and caveats: Donors skewed white British and female; clonal diversity was possibly underestimated.

Losses at the gene ends were 4 bases for V and 2 bases for J; bases not matched to a gene: 6. Germline V gives CDR1 SGHRS, CDR2 YFSETQ. The CDR3 extends over 14 amino acids. Concerning this clone: Its antigen is not known.

This rearrangement joins TRBV5-1 to TRBJ2-7; 7 nucleotides align to TRBD2. This receptor was taken from an adult in good health. The material sequenced was peripheral blood, taken on day 0 of AZD1222 vaccination. CDR3: CASSPASGAYEQYF. CDR3 nucleotides: TGCGCCAGCAGCCCAGCTAGCGGAGCCTACGAGCAGTACTTC.